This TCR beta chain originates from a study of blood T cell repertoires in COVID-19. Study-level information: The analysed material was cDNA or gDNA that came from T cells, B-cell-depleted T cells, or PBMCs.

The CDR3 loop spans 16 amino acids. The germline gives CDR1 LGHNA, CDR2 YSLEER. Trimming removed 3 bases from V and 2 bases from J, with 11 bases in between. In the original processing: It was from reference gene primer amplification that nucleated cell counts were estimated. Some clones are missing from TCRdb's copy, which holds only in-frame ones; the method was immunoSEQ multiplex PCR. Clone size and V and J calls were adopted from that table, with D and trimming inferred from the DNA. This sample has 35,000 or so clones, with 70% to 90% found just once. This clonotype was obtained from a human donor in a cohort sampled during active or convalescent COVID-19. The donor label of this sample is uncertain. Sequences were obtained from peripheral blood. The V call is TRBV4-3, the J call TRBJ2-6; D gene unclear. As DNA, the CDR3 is TGCGCCAGCAGCCATGGCCCCACCCCTGGGGCCAACGTCCTGACTTTC. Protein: CASSHGPTPGANVLTF.